Listed below are T cell receptor beta chains from one sample, sequenced in a study of siplizumab effects on memory and regulatory T cells. Sequencing used immunoSEQ multiplex PCR; TCRdb keeps in-frame clones, though not all of them. The sample includes 100,000 or so clones, 94% of them seen just once. Sequences were obtained from non-Treg CD4+ T cells sorted from blood. The receptor set was obtained from a human donor in good health. The CDR3 runs from the conserved cysteine through the conserved F or W. D genes are given only for firm matches. Rows may omit the clone size; those that give it use once, few, many or a size class.

V gene	J gene	clone size	D gene	CDR3 protein	CDR3 DNA
TRBV19	TRBJ2-2	once	-	CASSSTGELFF	TGTGCCAGTAGTTCCACCGGGGAGCTGTTTTTT
TRBV29-1	TRBJ2-7	-	TRBD1	CSVGLGTGVSYEQYF	TGCAGCGTTGGTCTGGGTACAGGGGTCTCCTACGAGCAGTACTTC
TRBV7-3	TRBJ2-1	-	TRBD2	CASSRDSGSLNEQFF	TGTGCCAGCAGCCGCGACAGCGGGAGTCTCAATGAGCAGTTCTTC
TRBV19	TRBJ2-1	few	TRBD2	CASSEGTSGYNEQFF	TGTGCCAGTAGTGAAGGGACTAGCGGCTACAATGAGCAGTTCTTC
TRBV6-1	TRBJ1-6	-	TRBD1	CASNDRGQESPLHF	TGTGCCAGCAATGACAGGGGGCAAGAGTCACCCCTCCACTTT
TRBV7-2	TRBJ2-7	-	-	CASSLAGETFYEQYF	TGTGCCAGCAGCTTAGCGGGCGAGACCTTCTACGAGCAGTACTTC
TRBV9	TRBJ2-2	-	TRBD2	CASSPGLAGNTGELFF	TGTGCCAGCAGCCCCGGACTAGCGGGCAACACCGGGGAGCTGTTTTTT
TRBV5-1	TRBJ2-2	-	-	CASSFWANTGELFF	TGCGCCAGCAGCTTCTGGGCGAACACCGGGGAGCTGTTTTTT
TRBV7-9	TRBJ1-2	-	-	CASSLAQVGSYGYTF	TGTGCCAGCAGCTTAGCCCAGGTCGGGAGCTATGGCTACACCTTC
TRBV10-3	TRBJ2-7	-	-	CALRGTSKGEQYF	TGTGCTTTGAGGGGGACCTCGAAGGGGGAGCAGTACTTC
TRBV28	TRBJ2-2	-	-	CATWGFGELFF	TGTGCCACATGGGGGTTCGGGGAGCTGTTTTTT
TRBV5-1	TRBJ2-2	-	-	CASSLEGGQNTGELFF	TGCGCCAGCAGCTTGGAAGGGGGTCAAAACACCGGGGAGCTGTTTTTT
TRBV27	TRBJ1-3	-	-	CASRSGGSSGNTIYF	TGTGCCAGCAGAAGCGGGGGAAGCTCTGGAAACACCATATATTTT
TRBV9	TRBJ1-1	-	-	CASSVGRVNTEAFF	TGTGCCAGCAGCGTAGGAAGGGTAAACACTGAAGCTTTCTTT
TRBV2	TRBJ1-6	-	-	CASVFLGASNSPLHF	TGTGCCAGCGTGTTTTTGGGGGCAAGTAATTCACCCCTCCACTTT
TRBV27	TRBJ1-2	-	TRBD1	CASRRRPNPGQGNYGYTF	TGTGCCAGCAGACGAAGGCCTAACCCGGGACAGGGAAACTATGGCTACACCTTC
TRBV19	TRBJ1-1	once	-	CASSMVSLNTEAFF	TGTGCCAGTAGTATGGTCAGTCTGAACACTGAAGCTTTCTTT
TRBV18	TRBJ2-1	-	TRBD2	CASSLPGTSTNEQFF	TGTGCCAGCTCCCTACCCGGGACTAGCACCAATGAGCAGTTCTTC
TRBV9	TRBJ2-2	-	-	CASSPRAGNTGELFF	TGTGCCAGCAGCCCAAGAGCAGGGAACACCGGGGAGCTGTTTTTT
TRBV11-2	TRBJ2-5	-	-	CASSLVRNQETQYF	TGTGCCAGCAGCTTAGTGAGGAATCAAGAGACCCAGTACTTC
TRBV28	TRBJ2-3	-	TRBD2	CASRNSGSTDTQYF	TGTGCCAGCAGGAATAGCGGGAGCACAGATACGCAGTATTTT
TRBV19	TRBJ1-5	-	TRBD1	CASSAPGQVNQPQHF	TGTGCCAGTAGTGCACCGGGACAGGTCAATCAGCCCCAGCATTTT
TRBV7-3	TRBJ2-7	-	TRBD2	CASSLKAGGPGEQYF	TGTGCCAGCAGCTTAAAAGCGGGAGGGCCGGGGGAGCAGTACTTC
TRBV7-9	TRBJ2-3	-	TRBD2	CASIGGGTQYF	TGTGCCAGCATCGGGGGAGGGACGCAGTATTTT
TRBV28	TRBJ1-4	-	-	CASSLQLGATTNEKLFF	TGTGCCAGCAGTTTACAACTGGGCGCAACAACTAATGAAAAACTGTTTTTT
TRBV18	TRBJ2-1	-	TRBD2	CASSPRVGLAGGNSYNEQFF	TGTGCCAGCTCCCCCAGGGTCGGACTAGCGGGAGGGAATTCCTACAATGAGCAGTTCTTC
TRBV5-1	TRBJ2-7	-	-	CASRFRGEPSYEQYF	TGCGCCAGCAGGTTCAGGGGCGAACCCTCCTACGAGCAGTACTTC
TRBV11-1	TRBJ1-1	once	-	CASSLAPSRTEAFF	TGTGCCAGCAGCTTAGCCCCATCTCGCACTGAAGCTTTCTTT
TRBV5-1	TRBJ2-7	-	-	CASSLAYNSYEQYF	TGCGCCAGCAGCTTGGCGTACAACTCCTACGAGCAGTACTTC
TRBV6-1	TRBJ2-2	-	-	CASIWQPNTGELFF	TGTGCCAGCATCTGGCAACCGAACACCGGGGAGCTGTTTTTT
TRBV2	TRBJ2-5	once	-	CASSQQETQYF	TGTGCCAGCAGTCAGCAAGAGACCCAGTACTTC